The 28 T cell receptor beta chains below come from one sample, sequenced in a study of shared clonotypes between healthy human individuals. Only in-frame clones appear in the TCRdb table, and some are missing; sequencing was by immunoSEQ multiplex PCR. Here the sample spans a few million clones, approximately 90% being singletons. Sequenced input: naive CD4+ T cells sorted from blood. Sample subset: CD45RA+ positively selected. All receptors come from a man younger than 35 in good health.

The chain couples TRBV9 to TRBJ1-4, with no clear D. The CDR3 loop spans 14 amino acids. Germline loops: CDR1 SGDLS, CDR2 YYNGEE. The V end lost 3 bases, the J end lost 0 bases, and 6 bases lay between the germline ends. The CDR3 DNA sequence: TGTGCCAGCAGCGAGGAACCAACTAATGAAAAACTGTTTTTT. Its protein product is CASSEEPTNEKLFF.

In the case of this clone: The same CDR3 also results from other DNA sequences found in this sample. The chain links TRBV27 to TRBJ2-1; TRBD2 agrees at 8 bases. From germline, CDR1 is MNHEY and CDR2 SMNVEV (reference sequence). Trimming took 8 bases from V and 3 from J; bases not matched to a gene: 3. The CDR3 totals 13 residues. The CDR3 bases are TGTGCCAGCTCCAGCGGGAGCTACAATGAGCAGTTCTTC. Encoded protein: CASSSGSYNEQFF.

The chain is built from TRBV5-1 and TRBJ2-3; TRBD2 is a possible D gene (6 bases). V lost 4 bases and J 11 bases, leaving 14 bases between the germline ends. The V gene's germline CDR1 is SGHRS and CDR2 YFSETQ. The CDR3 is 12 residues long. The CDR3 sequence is CASSGSGERQYF. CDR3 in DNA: TGCGCCAGCAGCGGGTCGGGGGAACGGCAGTATTTT.

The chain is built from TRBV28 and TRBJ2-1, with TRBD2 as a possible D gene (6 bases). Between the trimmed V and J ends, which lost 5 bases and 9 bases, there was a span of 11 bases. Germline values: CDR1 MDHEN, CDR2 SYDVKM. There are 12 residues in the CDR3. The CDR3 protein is CASSRLVREQFF. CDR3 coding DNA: TGTGCCAGCAGTAGACTAGTTCGTGAGCAGTTCTTC.

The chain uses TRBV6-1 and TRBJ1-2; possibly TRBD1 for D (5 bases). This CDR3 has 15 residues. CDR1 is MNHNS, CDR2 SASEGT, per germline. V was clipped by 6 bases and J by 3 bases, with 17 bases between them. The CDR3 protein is CASRGEVARYYGYTF. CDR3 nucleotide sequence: TGTGCCAGCAGGGGGGAAGTAGCAAGGTACTATGGCTACACCTTC.

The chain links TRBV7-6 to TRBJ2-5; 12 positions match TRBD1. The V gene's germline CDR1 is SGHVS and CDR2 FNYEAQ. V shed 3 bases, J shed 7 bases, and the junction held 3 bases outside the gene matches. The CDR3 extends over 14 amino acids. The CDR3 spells CASSLGQGAGTQYF. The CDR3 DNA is TGTGCCAGCAGCTTGGGACAGGGGGCCGGGACCCAGTACTTC.

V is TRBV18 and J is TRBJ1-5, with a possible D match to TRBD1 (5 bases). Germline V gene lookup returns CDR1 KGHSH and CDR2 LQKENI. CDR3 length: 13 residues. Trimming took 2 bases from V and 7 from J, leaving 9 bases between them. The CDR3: CASSPYRGQPQHF. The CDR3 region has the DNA TGTGCCAGCTCACCATACCGGGGCCAGCCCCAGCATTTT.

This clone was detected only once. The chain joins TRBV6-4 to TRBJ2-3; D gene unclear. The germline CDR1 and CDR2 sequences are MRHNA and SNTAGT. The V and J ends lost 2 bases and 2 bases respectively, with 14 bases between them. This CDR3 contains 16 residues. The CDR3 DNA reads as TGTGCCAGCAGTGACCCCCCTGGTGCGGTCACAGATACGCAGTATTTT. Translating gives CASSDPPGAVTDTQYF.

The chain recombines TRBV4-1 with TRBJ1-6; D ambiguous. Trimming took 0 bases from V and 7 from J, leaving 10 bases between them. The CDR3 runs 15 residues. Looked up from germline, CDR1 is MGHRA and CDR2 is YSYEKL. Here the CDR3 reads CASSQDPGRNSPLHF. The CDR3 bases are TGCGCCAGCAGCCAAGATCCCGGGAGAAATTCACCCCTCCACTTT.

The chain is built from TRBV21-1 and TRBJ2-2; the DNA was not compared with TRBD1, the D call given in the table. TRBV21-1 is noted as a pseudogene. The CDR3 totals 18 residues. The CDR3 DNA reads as TGTGCCAGCAGCAAAGTATCGGACAGGCTACCGAACACCGGGGAGCTGTTTTTT. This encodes CASSKVSDRLPNTGELFF.

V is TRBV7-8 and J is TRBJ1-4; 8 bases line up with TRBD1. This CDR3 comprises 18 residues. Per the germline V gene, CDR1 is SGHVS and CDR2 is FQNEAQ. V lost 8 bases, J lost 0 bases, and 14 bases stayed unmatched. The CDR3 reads CASVGNYRGQATNEKLFF. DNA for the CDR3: TGTGCCAGCGTCGGCAACTACAGGGGACAGGCAACTAATGAAAAACTGTTTTTT.

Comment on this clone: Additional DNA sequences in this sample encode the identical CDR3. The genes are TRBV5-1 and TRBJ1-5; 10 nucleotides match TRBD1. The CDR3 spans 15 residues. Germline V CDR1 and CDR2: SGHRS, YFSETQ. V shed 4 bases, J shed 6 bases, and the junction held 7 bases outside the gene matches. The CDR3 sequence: CASSLGTGVGQPQHF. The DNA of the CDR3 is TGCGCCAGCAGCCTCGGGACAGGGGTTGGTCAGCCCCAGCATTTT.

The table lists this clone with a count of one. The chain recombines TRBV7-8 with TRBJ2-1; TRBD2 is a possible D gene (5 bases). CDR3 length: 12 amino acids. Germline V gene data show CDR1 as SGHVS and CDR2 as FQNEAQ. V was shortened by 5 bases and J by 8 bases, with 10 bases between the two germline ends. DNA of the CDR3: TGTGCCAGCAGCCCAGGAGGTGATGAGCAGTTCTTC. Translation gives CASSPGGDEQFF. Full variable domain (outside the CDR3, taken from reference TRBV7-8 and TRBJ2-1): GAGVSQSPRYKVAKRGQDVALRCDPISGHVSLFWYQQALGQGPEFLTYFQNEAQLDKSGLPSDRFFAERPEGSVSTLKIQRTQQEDSAVYLCASSPGGDEQFFGPGTRLTVL.

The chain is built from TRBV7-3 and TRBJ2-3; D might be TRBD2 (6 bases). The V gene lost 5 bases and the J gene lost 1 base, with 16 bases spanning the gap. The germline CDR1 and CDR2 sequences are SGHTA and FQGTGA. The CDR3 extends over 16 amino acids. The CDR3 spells CASSDLSPGGTDTQYF. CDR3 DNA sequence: TGTGCCAGCAGCGACCTCTCACCGGGGGGCACAGATACGCAGTATTTT.

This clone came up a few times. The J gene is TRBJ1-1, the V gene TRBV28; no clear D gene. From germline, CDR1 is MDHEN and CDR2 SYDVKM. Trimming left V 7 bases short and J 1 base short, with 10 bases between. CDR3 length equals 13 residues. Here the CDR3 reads CASMSGGNTEAFF. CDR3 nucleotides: TGTGCCAGCATGTCGGGAGGGAACACTGAAGCTTTCTTT.

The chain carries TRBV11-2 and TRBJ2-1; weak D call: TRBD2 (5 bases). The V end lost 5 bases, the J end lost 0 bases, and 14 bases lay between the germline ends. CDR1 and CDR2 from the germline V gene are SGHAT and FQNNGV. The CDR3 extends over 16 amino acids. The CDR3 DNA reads TGTGCCAGCAGCGTTCGAACTAGGAGCTCCTACAATGAGCAGTTCTTC. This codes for CASSVRTRSSYNEQFF.

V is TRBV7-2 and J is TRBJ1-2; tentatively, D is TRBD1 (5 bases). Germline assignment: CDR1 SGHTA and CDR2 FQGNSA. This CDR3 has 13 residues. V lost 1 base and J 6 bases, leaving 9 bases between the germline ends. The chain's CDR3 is CASSLGETDGYTF. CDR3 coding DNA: TGTGCCAGCAGCTTAGGAGAGACAGATGGCTACACCTTC.

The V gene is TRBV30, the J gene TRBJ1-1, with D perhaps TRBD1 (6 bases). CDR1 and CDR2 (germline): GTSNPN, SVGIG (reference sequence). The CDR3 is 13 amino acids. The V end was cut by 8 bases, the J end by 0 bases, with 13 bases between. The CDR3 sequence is CAGSGQLNTEAFF. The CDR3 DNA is TGTGCCGGTTCCGGACAGCTGAACACTGAAGCTTTCTTT.

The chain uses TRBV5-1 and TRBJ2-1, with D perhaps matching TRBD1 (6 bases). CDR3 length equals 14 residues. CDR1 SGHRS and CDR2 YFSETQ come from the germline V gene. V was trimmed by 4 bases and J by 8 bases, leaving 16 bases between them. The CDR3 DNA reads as TGCGCCAGCAGCCAAGGCGGACAGTCCGATGAGCAGTTCTTC. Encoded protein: CASSQGGQSDEQFF.

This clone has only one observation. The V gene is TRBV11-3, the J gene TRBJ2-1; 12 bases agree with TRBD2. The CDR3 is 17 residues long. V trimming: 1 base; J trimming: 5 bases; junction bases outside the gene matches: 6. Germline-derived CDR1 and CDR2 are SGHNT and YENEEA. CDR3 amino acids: CASSLGLLAGGDNEQFF. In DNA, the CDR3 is TGTGCCAGCAGCTTAGGTTTACTAGCGGGGGGAGACAATGAGCAGTTCTTC.

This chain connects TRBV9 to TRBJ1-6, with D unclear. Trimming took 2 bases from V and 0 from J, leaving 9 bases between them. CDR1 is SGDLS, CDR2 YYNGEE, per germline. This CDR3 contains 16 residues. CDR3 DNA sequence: TGTGCCAGCAGCGTTAGTTTCCACTCCTATAATTCACCCCTCCACTTT. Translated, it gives CASSVSFHSYNSPLHF.

The DNA of the CDR3 is TGTGCCAGCAGTGAAAGTGGGACAGGGGAAGCTTTCTTT. Translating gives CASSESGTGEAFF. This chain connects TRBV6-1 to TRBJ1-1; 9 positions agree with TRBD1. V gave up 2 bases and J gave up 8 bases; unmatched junction bases: 3. CDR3 size: 13 residues. CDR1 and CDR2 from the germline V gene are MNHNS and SASEGT.

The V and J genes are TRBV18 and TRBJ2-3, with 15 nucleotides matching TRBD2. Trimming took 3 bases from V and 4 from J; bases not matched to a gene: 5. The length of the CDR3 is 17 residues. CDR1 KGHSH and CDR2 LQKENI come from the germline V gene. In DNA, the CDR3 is TGTGCCAGCTCACCCAAGGGACTAGCGGGGGGTGCAGATACGCAGTATTTT. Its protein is CASSPKGLAGGADTQYF.

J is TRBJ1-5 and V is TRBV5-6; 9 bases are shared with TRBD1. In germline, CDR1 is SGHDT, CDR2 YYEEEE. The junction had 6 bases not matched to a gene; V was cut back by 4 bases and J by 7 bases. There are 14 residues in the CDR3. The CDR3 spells CASSPDRGQQPQHF. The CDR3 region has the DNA TGTGCCAGCAGCCCGGACAGGGGACAACAGCCCCAGCATTTT.

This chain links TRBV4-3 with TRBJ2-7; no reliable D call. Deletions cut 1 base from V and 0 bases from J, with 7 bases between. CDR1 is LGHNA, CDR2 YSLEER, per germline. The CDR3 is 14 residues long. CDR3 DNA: TGCGCCAGCAGCCAAGGCGTACCCTCCTACGAGCAGTACTTC. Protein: CASSQGVPSYEQYF.

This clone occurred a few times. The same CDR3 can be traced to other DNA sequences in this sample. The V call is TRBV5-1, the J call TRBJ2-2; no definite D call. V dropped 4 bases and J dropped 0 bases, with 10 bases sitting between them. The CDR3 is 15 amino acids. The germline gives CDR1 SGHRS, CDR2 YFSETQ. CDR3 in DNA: TGCGCCAGCAGCCTCCAGCAGACGAACACCGGGGAGCTGTTTTTT. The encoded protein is CASSLQQTNTGELFF.

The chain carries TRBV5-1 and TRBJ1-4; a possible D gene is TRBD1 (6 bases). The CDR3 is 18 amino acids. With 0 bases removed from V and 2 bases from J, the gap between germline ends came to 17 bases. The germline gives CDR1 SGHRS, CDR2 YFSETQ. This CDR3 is CASSLGPGDGKTNEKLFF. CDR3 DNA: TGCGCCAGCAGCTTGGGCCCAGGGGACGGGAAGACTAATGAAAAACTGTTTTTT.

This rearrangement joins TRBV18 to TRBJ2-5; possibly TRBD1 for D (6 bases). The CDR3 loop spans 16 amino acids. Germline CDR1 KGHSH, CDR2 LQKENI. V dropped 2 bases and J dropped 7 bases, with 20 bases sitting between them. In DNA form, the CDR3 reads TGTGCCAGCTCACCAGGGTTGGGGGCGGCTGAAGGGACCCAGTACTTC. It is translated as CASSPGLGAAEGTQYF.